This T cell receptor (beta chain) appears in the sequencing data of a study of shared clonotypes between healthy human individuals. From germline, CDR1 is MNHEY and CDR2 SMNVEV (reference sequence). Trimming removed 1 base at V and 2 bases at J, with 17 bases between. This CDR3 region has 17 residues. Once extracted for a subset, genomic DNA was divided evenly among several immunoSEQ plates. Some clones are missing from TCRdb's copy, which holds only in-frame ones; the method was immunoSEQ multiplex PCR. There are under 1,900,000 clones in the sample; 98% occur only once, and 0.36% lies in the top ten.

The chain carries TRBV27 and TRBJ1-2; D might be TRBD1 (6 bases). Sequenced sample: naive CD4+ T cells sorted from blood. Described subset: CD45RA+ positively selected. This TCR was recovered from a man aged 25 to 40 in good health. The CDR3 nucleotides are TGTGCCAGCAGTTTATATGGACAGAGAGAGACAAACTATGGCTACACCTTC. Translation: CASSLYGQRETNYGYTF.